The clone carrying this T cell receptor beta chain has just a few counts. Its antigen is as yet unknown. Germline lookup yields CDR1 LGHNA and CDR2 YSLEER. Trimming cost V 6 bases and J 4 bases; bases outside gene matches: 14. CDR3 size: 17 residues. The data derive from a study of T cell responses to AZD1222 COVID-19 vaccine. Study-level results: After two AZD1222 doses, spike-specific TCR breadth and depth rose versus day 0. Dominant CD4 TCR responses targeted spike regions 160-218 and 743-854. Only a handful of AZD1222 recipients, roughly 6 in all, had baseline seropositivity. Nearly half of spike-specific TCRs reportedly target unmutated variant regions.

Sequencing used immunoSEQ multiplex PCR; TCRdb keeps in-frame clones, though not all of them. Here the sample spans 90,000 to 110,000 clones, 85% to 90% being singletons. Source: peripheral blood, taken on day 0 of AZD1222 vaccination. This sequence originates from an adult in good health. This chain links TRBV4-3 with TRBJ2-2; 7 bases agree with TRBD2. The CDR3 here is CASRLPGGPVCTGELFF. The DNA for the CDR3 is TGCGCCAGCAGACTCCCGGGAGGCCCGGTTTGCACCGGGGAGCTGTTTTTT.